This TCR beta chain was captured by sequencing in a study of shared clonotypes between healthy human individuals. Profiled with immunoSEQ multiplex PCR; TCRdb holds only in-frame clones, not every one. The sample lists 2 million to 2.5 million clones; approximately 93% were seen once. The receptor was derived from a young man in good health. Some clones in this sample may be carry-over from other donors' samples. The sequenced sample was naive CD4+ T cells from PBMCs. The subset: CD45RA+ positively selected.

Here the CDR3 reads CASSLLRDQPQHF. DNA of the CDR3: TGTGCCAGCAGCTTACTGCGGGATCAGCCCCAGCATTTT. V is TRBV7-9 and J is TRBJ1-5; D ambiguous. The V gene's germline CDR1 is SEHNR and CDR2 FQNEAQ (reference sequence). Trimming stripped 2 bases from V and 5 bases from J, with 7 bases between. The CDR3 is 13 residues long.